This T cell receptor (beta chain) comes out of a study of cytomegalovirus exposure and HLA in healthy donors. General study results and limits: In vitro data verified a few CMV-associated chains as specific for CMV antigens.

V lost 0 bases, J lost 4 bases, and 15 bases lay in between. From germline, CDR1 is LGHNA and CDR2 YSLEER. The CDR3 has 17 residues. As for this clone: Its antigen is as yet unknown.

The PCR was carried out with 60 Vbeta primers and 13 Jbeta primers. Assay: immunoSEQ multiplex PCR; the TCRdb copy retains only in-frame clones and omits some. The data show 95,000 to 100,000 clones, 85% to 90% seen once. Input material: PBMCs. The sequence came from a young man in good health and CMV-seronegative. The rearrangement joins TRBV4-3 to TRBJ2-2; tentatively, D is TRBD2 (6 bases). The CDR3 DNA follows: TGCGCCAGCAGCCAAGATTCGCGGGAACTTAGCACCGGGGAGCTGTTTTTT. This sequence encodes CASSQDSRELSTGELFF.